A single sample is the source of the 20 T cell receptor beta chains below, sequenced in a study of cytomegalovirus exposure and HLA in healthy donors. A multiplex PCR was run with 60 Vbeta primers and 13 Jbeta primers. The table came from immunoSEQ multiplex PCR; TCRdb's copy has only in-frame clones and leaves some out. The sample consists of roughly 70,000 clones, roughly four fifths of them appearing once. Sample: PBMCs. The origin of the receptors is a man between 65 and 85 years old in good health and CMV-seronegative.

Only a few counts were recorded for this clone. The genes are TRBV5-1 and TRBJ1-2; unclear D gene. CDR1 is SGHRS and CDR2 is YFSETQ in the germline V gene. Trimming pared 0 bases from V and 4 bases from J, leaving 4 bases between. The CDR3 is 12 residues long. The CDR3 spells CASSLERYGYTF. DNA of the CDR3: TGCGCCAGCAGCTTGGAGCGCTATGGCTACACCTTC.

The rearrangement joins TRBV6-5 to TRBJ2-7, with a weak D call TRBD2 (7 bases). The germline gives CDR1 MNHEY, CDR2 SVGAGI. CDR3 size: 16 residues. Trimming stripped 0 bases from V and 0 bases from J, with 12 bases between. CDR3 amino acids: CASSYSRGGLSYEQYF. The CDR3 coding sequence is TGTGCCAGCAGTTACTCGAGGGGGGGTCTCTCCTACGAGCAGTACTTC.

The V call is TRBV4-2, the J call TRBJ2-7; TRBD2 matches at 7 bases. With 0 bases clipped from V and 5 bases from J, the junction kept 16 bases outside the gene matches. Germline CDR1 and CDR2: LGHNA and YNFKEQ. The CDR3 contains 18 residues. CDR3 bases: TGTGCCAGCAGCCAAGAGTGGGAGCGGGACTACCCGCGGGACGAGCAGTACTTC. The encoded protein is CASSQEWERDYPRDEQYF.

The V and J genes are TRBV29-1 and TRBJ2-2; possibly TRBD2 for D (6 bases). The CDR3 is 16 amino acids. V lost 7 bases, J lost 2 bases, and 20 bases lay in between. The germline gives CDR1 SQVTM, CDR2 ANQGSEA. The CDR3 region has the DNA TGCAGCGGCGGGGCGGGTTTCGGGCAAAACACCGGGGAGCTGTTTTTT. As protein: CSGGAGFGQNTGELFF.

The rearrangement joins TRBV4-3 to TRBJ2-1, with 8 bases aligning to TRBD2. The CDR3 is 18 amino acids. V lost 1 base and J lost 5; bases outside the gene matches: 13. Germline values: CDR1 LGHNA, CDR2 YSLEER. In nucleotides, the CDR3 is TGCGCCAGCAGCCAAGGGGCTTTGGGACTAGTGAACGACAATGAGCAGTTCTTC. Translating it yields CASSQGALGLVNDNEQFF.

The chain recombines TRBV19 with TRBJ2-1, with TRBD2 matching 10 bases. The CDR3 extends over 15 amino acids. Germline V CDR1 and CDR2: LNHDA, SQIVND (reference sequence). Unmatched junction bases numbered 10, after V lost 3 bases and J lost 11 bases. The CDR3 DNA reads TGTGCCAGTAGTATCCTGACTAGCGGGTCCCCCAAGCAGTTCTTC. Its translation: CASSILTSGSPKQFF.

The chain's CDR3 is CASSTGGYEQYF. The CDR3 DNA follows: TGTGCCAGCAGCACGGGGGGGTACGAGCAGTACTTC. The chain employs TRBV6-5 and TRBJ2-7; the match to TRBD2 covers 8 bases. The germline gives CDR1 MNHEY, CDR2 SVGAGI. Trimming removed 6 bases from V and 4 bases from J; junction bases left unmatched: 2. The CDR3 loop spans 12 amino acids.

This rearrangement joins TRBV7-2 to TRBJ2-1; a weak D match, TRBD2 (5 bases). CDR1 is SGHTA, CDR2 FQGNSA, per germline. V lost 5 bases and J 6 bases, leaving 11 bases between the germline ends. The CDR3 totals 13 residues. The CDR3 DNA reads TGTGCCAGCAGCCTTTTCGAGGGCAATGAGCAGTTCTTC. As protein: CASSLFEGNEQFF.

Written as DNA, the CDR3 is TGTGCCAGCAGTTTTCTCTCCCAGCTAGCGGGGTCCGAAGATACGCAGTATTTT. This gives the protein CASSFLSQLAGSEDTQYF. The rearrangement joins TRBV27 to TRBJ2-3; 9 nucleotides agree with TRBD2. The CDR3 sequence is 18 residues long. Germline trimming cut 3 bases from V and 5 bases from J; bases unmatched to any gene: 15. CDR1 and CDR2 (germline): MNHEY, SMNVEV (reference sequence).

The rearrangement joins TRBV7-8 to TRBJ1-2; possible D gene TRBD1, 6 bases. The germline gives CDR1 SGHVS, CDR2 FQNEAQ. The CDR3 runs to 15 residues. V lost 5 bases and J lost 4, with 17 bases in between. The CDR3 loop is CASSPSLQGFYGYTF. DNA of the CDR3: TGTGCCAGCAGCCCGAGCCTACAGGGATTCTATGGCTACACCTTC.

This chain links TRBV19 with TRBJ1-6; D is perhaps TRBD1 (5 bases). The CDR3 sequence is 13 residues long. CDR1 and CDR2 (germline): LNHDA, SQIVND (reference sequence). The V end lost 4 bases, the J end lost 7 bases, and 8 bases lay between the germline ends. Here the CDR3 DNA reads TGTGCCAGTAGTACCCGGGGGAATTCACCCCTCCACTTT. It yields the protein CASSTRGNSPLHF.

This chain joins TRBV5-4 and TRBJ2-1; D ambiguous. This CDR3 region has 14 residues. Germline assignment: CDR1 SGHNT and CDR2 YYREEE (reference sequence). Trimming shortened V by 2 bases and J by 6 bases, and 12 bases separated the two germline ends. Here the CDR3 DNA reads TGTGCCAGCAGCTTTTTTTCAGTCTCCAATGAGCAGTTCTTC. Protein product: CASSFFSVSNEQFF. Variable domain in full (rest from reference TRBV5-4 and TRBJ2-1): ETGVTQSPTHLIKTRGQQVTLRCSSQSGHNTVSWYQQALGQGPQFIFQYYREEENGRGNFPPRFSGLQFPNYSSELNVNALELDDSALYLCASSFFSVSNEQFFGPGTRLTVL.

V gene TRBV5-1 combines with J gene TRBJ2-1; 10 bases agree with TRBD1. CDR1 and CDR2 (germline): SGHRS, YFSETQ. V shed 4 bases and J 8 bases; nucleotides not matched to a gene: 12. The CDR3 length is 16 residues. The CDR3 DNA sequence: TGCGCCAGCAGCCTGCTTCGGACAGGGGGTTTCGATGAGCAGTTCTTC. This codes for CASSLLRTGGFDEQFF. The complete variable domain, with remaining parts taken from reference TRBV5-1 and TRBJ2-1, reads KAGVTQTPRYLIKTRGQQVTLSCSPISGHRSVSWYQQTPGQGLQFLFEYFSETQRNKGNFPGRFSGRQFSNSRSEMNVSTLELGDSALYLCASSLLRTGGFDEQFFGPGTRLTVL.

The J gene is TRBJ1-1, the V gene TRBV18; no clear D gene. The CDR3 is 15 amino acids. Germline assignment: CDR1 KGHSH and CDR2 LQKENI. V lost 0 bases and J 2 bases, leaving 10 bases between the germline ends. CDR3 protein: CASSPPSNSNTEAFF. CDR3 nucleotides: TGTGCCAGCTCACCACCGAGCAACAGCAACACTGAAGCTTTCTTT.

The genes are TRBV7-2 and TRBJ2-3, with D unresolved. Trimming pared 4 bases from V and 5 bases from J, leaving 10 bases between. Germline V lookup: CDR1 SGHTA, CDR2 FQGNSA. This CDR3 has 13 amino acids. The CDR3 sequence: CASSSSWRDTQYF. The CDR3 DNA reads TGTGCCAGCAGCTCCTCGTGGAGAGATACGCAGTATTTT. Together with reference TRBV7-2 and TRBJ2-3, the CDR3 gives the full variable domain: GAGVSQSPSNKVTEKGKDVELRCDPISGHTALYWYRQSLGQGLEFLIYFQGNSAPDKSGLPSDRFSAERTGGSVSTLTIQRTQQEDSAVYLCASSSSWRDTQYFGPGTRLTVL.

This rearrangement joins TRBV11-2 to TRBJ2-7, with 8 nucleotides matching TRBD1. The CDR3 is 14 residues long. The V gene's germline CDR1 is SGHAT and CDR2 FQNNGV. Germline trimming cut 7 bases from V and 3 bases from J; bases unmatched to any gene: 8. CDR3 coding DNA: TGTGCCAGCATTCGGACAGGGATAGACTACGAGCAGTACTTC. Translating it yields CASIRTGIDYEQYF.

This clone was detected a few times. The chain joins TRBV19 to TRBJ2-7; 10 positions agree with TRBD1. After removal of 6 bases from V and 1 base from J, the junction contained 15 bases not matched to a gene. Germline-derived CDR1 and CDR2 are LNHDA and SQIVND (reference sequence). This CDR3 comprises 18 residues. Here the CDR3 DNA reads TGTGCCAGTAGCCTGGGACAGGGGCTAACTAGCGGATCCTACGAGCAGTACTTC. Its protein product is CASSLGQGLTSGSYEQYF. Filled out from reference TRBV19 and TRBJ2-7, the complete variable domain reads DGGITQSPKYLFRKEGQNVTLSCEQNLNHDAMYWYRQDPGQGLRLIYYSQIVNDFQKGDIAEGYSVSREKKESFPLTVTSAQKNPTAFYLCASSLGQGLTSGSYEQYFGPGTRLTVT.

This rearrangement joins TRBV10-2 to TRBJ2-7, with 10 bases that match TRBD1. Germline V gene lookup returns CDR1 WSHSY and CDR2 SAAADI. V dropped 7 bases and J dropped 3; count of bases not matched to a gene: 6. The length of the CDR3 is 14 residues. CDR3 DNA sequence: TGCGCCAGCACACCGGGACAGGGGCACTACGAGCAGTACTTC. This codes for CASTPGQGHYEQYF.

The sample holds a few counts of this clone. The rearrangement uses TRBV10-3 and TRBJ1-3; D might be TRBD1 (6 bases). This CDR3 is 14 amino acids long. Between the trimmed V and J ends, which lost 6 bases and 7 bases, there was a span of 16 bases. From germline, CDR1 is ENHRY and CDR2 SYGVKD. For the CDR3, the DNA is TGTGCCATCAGGCGGACAGAGGAAGGTAACACCATATATTTT. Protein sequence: CAIRRTEEGNTIYF.

CDR3 coding DNA: TGTGCCAGCATATTGGCCCGGGGCACTGAAGCTTTCTTT. Protein sequence: CASILARGTEAFF. J is TRBJ1-1 and V is TRBV7-9; D is unclear. Germline V CDR1 and CDR2: SEHNR, FQNEAQ (reference sequence). This CDR3 contains 13 residues. Trimming pared 7 bases from V and 4 bases from J, leaving 13 bases between. Complete variable domain (other parts from reference TRBV7-9 and TRBJ1-1): DTGVSQNPRHKITKRGQNVTFRCDPISEHNRLYWYRQTLGQGPEFLTYFQNEAQLEKSRLLSDRFSAERPKGSFSTLEIQRTEQGDSAMYLCASILARGTEAFFGQGTRLTVV.